This T cell receptor (beta chain) was captured by sequencing in a study of identical twins (dated by TCRdb to 2015 to 2016). Background for the entire study: TCR alpha and beta repertoires from monozygotic twins, unrelated adults of various ages and cord blood were deep-sequenced to test whether fetal clonotypes persist. Replicate twin experiments were performed at different times using different library preparation protocols to rule out contamination. On the study overall, not on this receptor specifically: Compared with coincidental sharing between unrelated individuals, an excess of low generation-probability sequences was observed among out-of-frame TCR alpha sequences shared between twins. Fewer insertions were carried by abundant cord blood beta clonotypes; a weaker similar trend was observed in young adult naive repertoires, while no such trend was observed in memory repertoires. Zero-insertion analyses could be partly confounded by invariant T cells such as MAIT and iNKT, although diverse VJ usage argued against such confounding for most clonotypes. Because the same donors could not be followed over many years, the conclusions depended on cross-sectional statistical analysis. In beta out-of-frame sequences, excess twin sharing was weaker, because having fewer shared sequences lowered the signal-to-noise ratio. In monozygotic twins, recombination models systematically underestimated out-of-frame TCR alpha sharing, but the models matched the sharing seen between unrelated individuals.

The library was made by 5' RACE. TCRdb lists the instrument as Illumina HiSeq 2000. A universal primer binding site was introduced by template switching, and a unique molecular identifier was present in the final cDNA, enabling accurate counting of TCR cDNA molecules. Specific primers in the conserved constant-segment region were used to synthesize first-strand cDNA for TCR alpha and beta chains. To control for contamination, every cDNA library carried two barcodes: a SMART-Mk sample barcode plus Illumina barcodes. Two successive PCR steps introduced TruSeq adapter sequences along with Illumina sample barcodes. TCR alpha and beta cDNA libraries were sequenced on the Illumina HiSeq platform with custom primers. On the study's bioinformatics: Raw reads were processed with MiGEC to extract unique molecular identifiers, and MiXCR was used to determine CDR3 positions. For each individual, recombination models were inferred using an EM algorithm with the repgenHMM and IGoR tools. The analysis of shared clonotypes was done with the tcR package in R, with sharing normalized by the product of cloneset sizes. To study raw recombination without the effects of thymic and clonal selection, out-of-frame nonproductive sequences were analyzed. TCRdb redid the processing of the public reads, applying fastp at Q25 and MiXCR, and retained in-frame beta chains. Each CDR3 protein gets just one entry, which takes the most common genes and DNA from the rows behind it. The V and J calls and clone size come from TCRdb's table, not from the authors' own analysis. This sample comprises roughly 690,000 distinct CDR3 sequences, around 20% of them detected only once. Approximately 4.3% of the sample is held by the ten biggest clonotypes.

This clonotype was detected a few times. The antigen this receptor binds is unknown. No quality values exist for individual bases; no much larger clone is one base distant. Only healthy Caucasian donors were included. The twin cohort comprised three pairs of female monozygotic twins, all aged roughly 18 to 30 years. RNA for TCR libraries was isolated from peripheral blood mononuclear cells. The cysteine opens and the phenylalanine closes a CDR3 of 15 amino acids. The sequence is cut down to CDR3 DNA, 45 bases in frame from base 1. Looking up the germline V gene (reference sequence) yields CDR1 SEHNR and CDR2 FQNEAQ. V has 5 bases trimmed and J has 4 bases trimmed; junction bases matching no gene number 8. The sample also formed part of further work on T cells expressing NK-cell markers. As that second paper reports: About 8 donors provided sorted CD3+CD56+NKG2C+, CD3+CD56+NKG2C- and CD3+CD56-NKG2C+ T-cell subsets, whose TCR beta-chain repertoires were profiled. Seven of the eight sequenced donors were HCMV-seropositive and one was HCMV-seronegative. To restrict sorting to alphabetaTCR-expressing T cells, an anti-gammadeltaTCR antibody was added in several experiments. In about 6 donors, the dominant CD3+CD56+NKG2C+ clonotypes were found to rank among the top 10 CD8+ clonotypes and to make up about 1.0-7.0% of CD8+ T cells. Those dominant clonotypes were again the most abundant among CD3+CD56-NKG2C+ cells in four donors, at roughly 28.3-65%. Whether the expanded NKG2C-expressing T cell clones were specific for HCMV antigens remained unclear. The study sequenced eight donors, all healthy volunteers chosen at random: three men and five women. To determine HCMV serostatus, a commercial ELISA kit was used to detect HCMV-specific IgG in serum. For 5 or 6 donors, unsorted PBMC were also used to sequence bulk peripheral blood T-cell repertoires. MIGEC handled demultiplexing of the reads and grouping by UMI, while MiTCR was used to assemble and quantify clonotypes. To exclude erroneous sequences, only TCR cDNA sequences supported by at least two reads were retained. The tcR package was used for downstream repertoire analysis, and clonotypes were matched across fractions by CDR3 nucleotide sequence plus V segment. Antigen specificity was annotated against VDJdb with VDJmatch, allowing one amino acid substitution in CDR3.

Sequences were obtained from PBMCs. The source of this sequence is a woman between 18 and 29 years old in good health. Rearrangement joined TRBV7-9 to TRBJ2-1; TRBD1 lines up with 7 middle nucleotides. The CDR3 sequence is CASSKSGTVYNEQFF. The nucleotides are TGTGCCAGCAGCAAATCCGGGACAGTATACAATGAGCAGTTCTTC. Supplemented by the reference TRBV7-9 and TRBJ2-1 proteins around the CDR3, the complete variable domain is DTGVSQNPRHKITKRGQNVTFRCDPISEHNRLYWYRQTLGQGPEFLTYFQNEAQLEKSRLLSDRFSAERPKGSFSTLEIQRTEQGDSAMYLCASSKSGTVYNEQFFGPGTRLTVL.